This T cell receptor (beta chain) was captured in a study of regulatory T cells in long-lasting Graves disease. CDR3 regions were amplified by Arm-PCR using iRepertoire HTBI primers to build TCR beta libraries. MiXCR was run by TCRdb on the multiplex PCR reads, yielding one entry per CDR3 protein. The data hold about 540,000 distinct CDR3 sequences, with less than 15% observed a single time. The CDR3 is 15 amino acids. The V and J ends lost 3 bases and 2 bases respectively, with 14 bases between them. Germline lookup yields CDR1 SGHAT and CDR2 FQNNGV. Stated time point: newly diagnosed GD, antithyroid drugs for less than 3 months. There was RNA extracted from PBMCs, and the TCR library was made from it. In each case, Graves' disease was diagnosed per American Thyroid Association guidelines. There are many counts of this clonotype. The sample was also linked to a second study, of T cells in Graves' hyperthyroidism and ophthalmopathy. That paper states: In making diagnoses, clinical symptoms, serum thyroxine and TRAb, thyroid ultrasound and orbital computed tomography were all used.

The sequence came from a man aged 25-45 years with Graves disease. Here the sequenced sample was peripheral blood mononuclear cells (PBMCs), taken at new diagnosis, from a patient treated with antithyroid drugs. The genes are TRBV11-2 and TRBJ2-7, with D possibly matching TRBD2 (6 bases). The CDR3 protein is CASSLAPRGTYEQYF. CDR3 in DNA: TGTGCCAGCAGCTTGGCTCCCCGCGGGACCTACGAGCAGTACTTC.